The present TCR beta chain was sequenced within a study of blood T cell repertoires in COVID-19. Study context: From the United States, Italy and Spain came samples of acute and convalescent COVID-19.

The study assigned cohorts using participant-reported clinical history. Here immunoSEQ multiplex PCR was the method, and the copy in TCRdb shows in-frame clones only, minus some. The sample holds 150,000 or so clones, over 75% seen once. The CDR3 is 17 amino acids. The V gene lost 7 bases and the J gene lost 0 bases, with 19 bases spanning the gap. CDR1 is SGHAT, CDR2 FQNNGV, per germline. This rearrangement joins TRBV11-2 to TRBJ2-1; D possibly corresponds to TRBD1 (6 bases). The sequenced sample consisted of PBMCs or T cells enriched from blood (not recorded which). The source of this sequence is a middle-aged man who had recovered from COVID-19. CDR3 region: CASTPKTGPLSYNEQFF. The CDR3 region has the DNA TGTGCCAGCACCCCGAAGACAGGACCCCTCTCCTACAATGAGCAGTTCTTC. The complete variable domain, with remaining parts taken from reference TRBV11-2 and TRBJ2-1, reads EAGVAQSPRYKIIEKRQSVAFWCNPISGHATLYWYQQILGQGPKLLIQFQNNGVVDDSQLPKDRFSAERLKGVDSTLKIQPAKLEDSAVYLCASTPKTGPLSYNEQFFGPGTRLTVL.